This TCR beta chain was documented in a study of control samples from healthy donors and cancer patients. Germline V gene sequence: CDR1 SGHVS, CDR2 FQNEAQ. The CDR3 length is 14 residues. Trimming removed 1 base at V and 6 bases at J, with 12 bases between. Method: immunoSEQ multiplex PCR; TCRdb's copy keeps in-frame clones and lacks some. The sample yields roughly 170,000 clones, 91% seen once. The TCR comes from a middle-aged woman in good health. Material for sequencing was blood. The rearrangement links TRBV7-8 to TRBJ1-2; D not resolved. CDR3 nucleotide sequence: TGTGCCAGCAGCTTAGTTGTATGGGAGAATGGCTACACCTTC. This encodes CASSLVVWENGYTF.